The TCR beta chain described here comes from a study of human T cells and chemical hapten exposure. General study findings and limits: Counts of TCRs above 1 in 1000 frequency stayed unchanged with DPC sensitization.

This clonotype was picked up many times. The antigen is not known. Total RNA came from unfractionated whole blood. The germline V and J ends were trimmed by 2 bases and 4 bases, with 3 bases remaining between them. Germline assignment: CDR1 MNHEY and CDR2 SVGEGT. The CDR3 length is 12 residues. The library put unique molecular identifiers onto individual cDNA molecules. Using its own MiXCR run on the 5' RACE reads, TCRdb lists one record per CDR3 protein. The sample has some 150,000 distinct CDR3 sequences, 4.1% seen once. The V and J genes are TRBV6-2 or TRBV6-3 and TRBJ1-5; no firm D call. The receptor was derived from a female donor in good health. The CDR3 region is CASSYRNQPQHF. The CDR3 coding sequence is TGTGCCAGCAGTTACCGGAATCAGCCCCAGCATTTT.